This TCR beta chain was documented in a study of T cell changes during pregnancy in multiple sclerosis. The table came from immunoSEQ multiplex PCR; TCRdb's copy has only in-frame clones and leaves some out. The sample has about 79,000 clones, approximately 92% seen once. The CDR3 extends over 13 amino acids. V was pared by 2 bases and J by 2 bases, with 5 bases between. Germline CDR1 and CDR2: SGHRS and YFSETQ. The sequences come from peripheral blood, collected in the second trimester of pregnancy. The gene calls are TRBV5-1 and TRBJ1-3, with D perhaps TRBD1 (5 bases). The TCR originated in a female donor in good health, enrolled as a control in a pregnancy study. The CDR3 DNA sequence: TGCGCCAGCAGCTTAGGGGCTGGAAACACCATATATTTT. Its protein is CASSLGAGNTIYF.